This T cell receptor (beta chain) derives from a study of T-cell reconstitution after alpha-beta-depleted transplantation in children. Unique molecular identifiers were incorporated into the prepared TCRbeta library. TCRdb analysed the PCR reads with MiXCR anew, one entry per CDR3 protein. The repertoire holds 600,000 to 800,000 distinct CDR3 sequences, over 10% seen once, with roughly 0.77% in the top ten. The germline V gene has CDR1 LNHNV and CDR2 YYDKDF (reference sequence). The CDR3 is 15 residues long. With 5 bases clipped from V and 4 bases from J, the junction kept 3 bases outside the gene matches. This clonotype was counted at least ten times. Its antigen is still unknown. General observations from the study: Some patients showed high day-60 TCRbeta diversity, which derived from surviving recipient T cells and thymic progenitors. After transplant, at about two months, alpha-beta T cells were reportedly derived from several hundred expanded graft clones.

The TCR sequence derives from a girl aged 2 to 10 with congenital amegakaryocytic thrombocytopenia, due to receive a stem cell transplant. Sample: PBMCs, taken before TCRalphabeta/CD19-depleted stem cell transplant. This chain connects TRBV15 to TRBJ2-1; 12 nucleotides agree with TRBD2. CDR3 nucleotides: TGTGCCACCAGCCAGACTAGCGGGAGATACAATGAGCAGTTCTTC. Translated: CATSQTSGRYNEQFF. The whole variable domain, filled in from reference TRBV15 and TRBJ2-1, reads DAMVIQNPRYQVTQFGKPVTLSCSQTLNHNVMYWYQQKSSQAPKLLFHYYDKDFNNEADTPDNFQSRRPNTSFCFLDIRSPGLGDTAMYLCATSQTSGRYNEQFFGPGTRLTVL.